A selection of T cell receptor beta chains follows, all from one sample in a study of T cells in localized non-small cell lung cancer. Profiling relied on immunoSEQ multiplex PCR, and the TCRdb table lists in-frame clones only, not all of them. The sample lists tens of thousands of clones, approximately 84% occurring once. The sample was peripheral blood, taken before any cancer treatment. These receptors all stem from an older female donor with stage I lung adenocarcinoma. Each CDR3 is given with its conserved first and last residue. The order of the fields is clone size, V gene, J gene, D gene, CDR3 DNA, CDR3 protein. D genes are given only for firm matches. A clone size is listed for some rows: how often the clone was seen (once, few, many), or a class if it is expanded.

clone size: NA; V gene: TRBV9; J gene: TRBJ1-1; D gene: NA; CDR3 DNA: TGTGCCAGCAGCTCATCCATCCGGGACACTGGGAACACTGAAGCTTTCTTT; CDR3 protein: CASSSSIRDTGNTEAFF
clone size: NA; V gene: TRBV7-6; J gene: TRBJ2-7; D gene: NA; CDR3 DNA: TGTGCCAGCAGCTTGTTGGAGGGAGGAAGGAACGAGCAGTACTTC; CDR3 protein: CASSLLEGGRNEQYF
clone size: few; V gene: TRBV6-5; J gene: TRBJ1-1; D gene: NA; CDR3 DNA: TGTGCCAGCAGTTACAAGGGTGAAGCTTTCTTT; CDR3 protein: CASSYKGEAFF
clone size: once; V gene: TRBV10-3; J gene: TRBJ2-5; D gene: TRBD1; CDR3 DNA: TGTGCCATCAGTGAGTCCGGGACAGGGAAGACCCAGTACTTC; CDR3 protein: CAISESGTGKTQYF
clone size: NA; V gene: TRBV5-4; J gene: TRBJ2-5; D gene: TRBD2; CDR3 DNA: TGTGCCAGCAGCCCGACTAGCGTGCGGGAGACCCAGTACTTC; CDR3 protein: CASSPTSVRETQYF
clone size: NA; V gene: TRBV6-6; J gene: TRBJ2-7; D gene: TRBD2; CDR3 DNA: TGTGCCAGCAGTTATGGGGGGGGATCCTACGAGCAGTACTTC; CDR3 protein: CASSYGGGSYEQYF
clone size: NA; V gene: TRBV19; J gene: TRBJ1-5; D gene: TRBD1; CDR3 DNA: TGTGCCAGTAGTACGATACAGGGGGCGAGTCATCAGCCCCAGCATTTT; CDR3 protein: CASSTIQGASHQPQHF
clone size: NA; V gene: TRBV28; J gene: TRBJ2-1; D gene: TRBD2; CDR3 DNA: TGTGCCAGCAGTCCCCGGACTAGCCCTAACTCCTACAATGAGCAGTTCTTC; CDR3 protein: CASSPRTSPNSYNEQFF
clone size: NA; V gene: TRBV7-8; J gene: TRBJ2-4; D gene: NA; CDR3 DNA: TGTGCCAGCAGCGTCAACTACGGGGGTTCCAAAAACATTCAGTACTTC; CDR3 protein: CASSVNYGGSKNIQYF
clone size: few; V gene: TRBV5-1; J gene: TRBJ1-2; D gene: NA; CDR3 DNA: TGCGCCAGCAGCTCAGCGGCGGTCTATGGCTACACCTTC; CDR3 protein: CASSSAAVYGYTF
clone size: NA; V gene: TRBV2; J gene: TRBJ1-5; D gene: TRBD1; CDR3 DNA: TGTGCCAGCAGAGACAGGGGGCAAAGTCAGCCCCAGCATTTT; CDR3 protein: CASRDRGQSQPQHF
clone size: NA; V gene: TRBV29-1; J gene: TRBJ1-2; D gene: NA; CDR3 DNA: TGCAGCGTTGCGGCTCCCCAGGGCTACGCCTTC; CDR3 protein: CSVAAPQGYAF
clone size: NA; V gene: TRBV7-9; J gene: TRBJ1-2; D gene: NA; CDR3 DNA: TGTGCCAGCAGAAGGAGTAACTATGGCTACACCTTC; CDR3 protein: CASRRSNYGYTF
clone size: NA; V gene: TRBV27; J gene: TRBJ2-1; D gene: TRBD2; CDR3 DNA: TGTGCCAGCAGTAAACTAGCGGGGGGAGGTGAGCAGTTCTTC; CDR3 protein: CASSKLAGGGEQFF
clone size: once; V gene: TRBV2; J gene: TRBJ1-3; D gene: NA; CDR3 DNA: TGTGCCAGCACCTGGAGCCCGATCTCTGGAAACACCATATATTTT; CDR3 protein: CASTWSPISGNTIYF
clone size: NA; V gene: TRBV6-5; J gene: TRBJ2-2; D gene: TRBD1; CDR3 DNA: TGTGCCAGCAGGAACAGGGGGCGCGGCGGGGAGCTGTTTTTT; CDR3 protein: CASRNRGRGGELFF
clone size: NA; V gene: TRBV6-6; J gene: TRBJ2-7; D gene: TRBD1; CDR3 DNA: TGTGCCAGTTACAGGGGGTCGGGTGAGCAGTACTTC; CDR3 protein: CASYRGSGEQYF
clone size: NA; V gene: TRBV27; J gene: TRBJ1-5; D gene: NA; CDR3 DNA: TGTGCCAGCAGTTTTCTCGCCGGCGACAATCAGCCCCAGCATTTT; CDR3 protein: CASSFLAGDNQPQHF
clone size: once; V gene: TRBV5-8; J gene: TRBJ1-1; D gene: NA; CDR3 DNA: TGTGCCAGCAGCTCACTACGGGGTGGAGCTTTCTTT; CDR3 protein: CASSSLRGGAFF
clone size: NA; V gene: TRBV6-6; J gene: TRBJ2-6; D gene: NA; CDR3 DNA: TGTGCCAGCCTCGACAACACCGCTGGGGCCAACGTCCTGACTTTC; CDR3 protein: CASLDNTAGANVLTF
clone size: NA; V gene: TRBV2; J gene: TRBJ2-7; D gene: TRBD2; CDR3 DNA: TGTGCCAGCAGGGGTAATAGCGGGAGTTACGAGCAGTACTTC; CDR3 protein: CASRGNSGSYEQYF
clone size: NA; V gene: TRBV2; J gene: TRBJ2-2; D gene: NA; CDR3 DNA: TGTGCCAGCAGGGCAGGGCGGACCGGGGAGCTGTTTTTT; CDR3 protein: CASRAGRTGELFF
clone size: NA; V gene: TRBV5-4; J gene: TRBJ2-3; D gene: TRBD2; CDR3 DNA: TGTGCCAGCAGCCTCTATAGCGGGGGTGGAGATACGCAGTATTTT; CDR3 protein: CASSLYSGGGDTQYF
clone size: NA; V gene: TRBV15; J gene: TRBJ1-6; D gene: NA; CDR3 DNA: TGTGCCACCAGTCCGGATAGAAGGGGTAATTCACCCCTCCACTTT; CDR3 protein: CATSPDRRGNSPLHF
clone size: NA; V gene: TRBV6-1; J gene: TRBJ2-7; D gene: NA; CDR3 DNA: TGTGCCAGCAGTGCCTCCTCCGGTATACCCTCCTACGAGCAGTACTTC; CDR3 protein: CASSASSGIPSYEQYF
clone size: NA; V gene: TRBV5-6; J gene: TRBJ2-7; D gene: NA; CDR3 DNA: TGTGCCAGCAGCTTAACAGGTGACTACGAGCAGTACTTC; CDR3 protein: CASSLTGDYEQYF